The clone carrying this TCR beta chain was recorded many times. The target antigen is unknown. This CDR3 spans 16 amino acids. The germline V gene has CDR1 SGHRS and CDR2 YFSETQ. The V end was cut by 2 bases, the J end by 1 base, with 13 bases between. This specimen comes from a study of identical twins. Study results and caveats: These conclusions were based on statistical analysis (cross-sectional, not following the same donors). Whereas memory repertoires showed no such difference, abundant cord blood beta clonotypes carried fewer insertions. Potential partial confounding of zero-insertion analyses by invariant MAIT and iNKT cells was noted. The models gave estimates that fell short of the out-of-frame TCR alpha sharing seen in monozygotic twins.

Using its own MiXCR run on the 5' RACE reads, TCRdb lists one record per CDR3 protein. Here the sample spans just under 550,000 distinct CDR3 sequences, around 15% being singletons. The same specimen was also included in a second study, on yellow fever vaccine responses in identical twins.

Source material: CD4+ T cells sorted from blood. The receptor was isolated from a woman between 18 and 29 years old in good health. This chain links TRBV5-1 with TRBJ2-1; D is possibly TRBD2 (5 bases). The CDR3 is CASSLAGLASYNEQFF. The CDR3 nucleotides read TGCGCCAGCAGCTTAGCCGGTTTAGCGTCCTACAATGAGCAGTTCTTC. Full variable domain (remainder filled in from reference TRBV5-1 and TRBJ2-1): KAGVTQTPRYLIKTRGQQVTLSCSPISGHRSVSWYQQTPGQGLQFLFEYFSETQRNKGNFPGRFSGRQFSNSRSEMNVSTLELGDSALYLCASSLAGLASYNEQFFGPGTRLTVL.